This TCR beta chain was obtained from a study of Graves' ophthalmopathy and Graves' hyperthyroidism. General observations from the study: Detection in blood was also observed for most expanded thyroid clonotypes above 0.001 frequency.

This clonotype was picked up many times. Its antigen is not known. Germline CDR1 DFQATT, CDR2 SNEGSKA (reference sequence). CDR3 length equals 14 residues. V lost 4 bases, J lost 1 base, and 6 bases stayed unmatched. If patients had other autoimmune diseases, uncontrolled infections, pregnancy or lactation, they were excluded. Orbital computed tomography, thyroid ultrasound, TRAb, serum thyroxine and clinical symptoms formed the basis of diagnosis. As the template, RNA transcripts were used to amplify TCR beta CDR3 regions. RT-PCR in the first round used HTBI primers; a second-round multiplex PCR followed. Using its own MiXCR run on the multiplex PCR reads, TCRdb lists one record per CDR3 protein. The sample has 300,000 or so distinct CDR3 sequences, about 17% seen once.

The origin of this receptor is an adult man with Graves' ophthalmopathy. Sequences were obtained from peripheral blood. V usage is TRBV20-1 and J usage is TRBJ1-1, with 7 bases that match TRBD1. The CDR3 DNA reads TGCAGTGCTAAACCCGGGACAGCGAACACTGAAGCTTTCTTT. This codes for CSAKPGTANTEAFF.